The sequence of this T cell receptor beta chain was determined in a study of T cell repertoires in ileal Crohn's disease. Time point described: inflamed ileum from the surgical specimen. In this sample, this clone turned up a few times. TCRdb's table, derived via immunoSEQ multiplex PCR, lists solely in-frame clones and lacks some. The top ten clones hold more than 8% of a sample with 9,500 to 12,000 clones, roughly 87% of them seen once. Per germline, CDR1 SEHNR and CDR2 FQNEAQ (reference sequence). The CDR3 has 14 amino acids. Trimming stripped 4 bases from V and 4 bases from J, with 11 bases between.

The specimen sequenced was ileal tissue. The receptor comes from an adult with Crohn's disease. V gene TRBV7-9 combines with J gene TRBJ1-5, with D maybe TRBD1 (5 bases). The CDR3 reads CASSSQGDNQPQHF. In DNA form, the CDR3 reads TGTGCCAGCAGCTCCCAGGGAGATAATCAGCCCCAGCATTTT.